The 17 T cell receptor beta chains given below trace back to one sample, sequenced in a study of blood T cell repertoires in COVID-19. TCRdb's table, derived via immunoSEQ multiplex PCR, lists solely in-frame clones and lacks some. The sample includes approximately 140,000 clones, 87% of them seen just once. The sequenced sample was peripheral blood. The receptors were gathered from a man aged 80 or over with acute or convalescent COVID-19.

This rearrangement joins TRBV7-8 to TRBJ1-6; D is uncertain. Germline CDR1 SGHVS, CDR2 FQNEAQ. The CDR3 runs to 13 residues. V shed 8 bases and J shed 7 bases, with 12 bases lying between them. CDR3 bases: TGTGCCAGCGCGGGCCAGCCCAATTCACCCCTCCACTTT. Its protein is CASAGQPNSPLHF.

The chain carries TRBV7-9 and TRBJ2-7, with 7 bases lining up with TRBD2. Germline CDR1 is SEHNR and CDR2 is FQNEAQ (reference sequence). The CDR3 totals 17 residues. With 1 base clipped from V and 4 bases from J, the junction kept 13 bases outside the gene matches. CDR3: CASSLGGVASGLYEQYF. In DNA form, the CDR3 reads TGTGCCAGCAGCTTAGGAGGTGTGGCTAGCGGCCTTTACGAGCAGTACTTC.

The V call is TRBV29-1, the J call TRBJ1-2, with D possibly being TRBD1 (5 bases). There are 13 residues in the CDR3. CDR1 is SQVTM and CDR2 is ANQGSEA in the germline V gene. Trimming shortened V by 7 bases and J by 4 bases, and 16 bases separated the two germline ends. The CDR3 reads CSARKGLFYGYTF. The CDR3 DNA reads TGCAGCGCCCGAAAGGGGCTGTTCTATGGCTACACCTTC.

The chain carries TRBV5-5 and TRBJ1-3; no definite D call. The germline CDR1 and CDR2 sequences are SGHKS and YYEKEE (reference sequence). Trimming cost V 0 bases and J 0 bases, with 7 bases left between them. The CDR3 length is 15 residues. In nucleotides, the CDR3 is TGTGCCAGCAGCTTGGTACGGAGCTCTGGAAACACCATATATTTT. Residues: CASSLVRSSGNTIYF.

The chain couples TRBV6-4 to TRBJ1-3; D gene unclear. V shed 7 bases and J shed 0 bases, with 16 bases lying between them. CDR1 and CDR2 from the germline V gene are MRHNA and SNTAGT. The CDR3 has 16 residues. Here the CDR3 DNA reads TGTGCCAGCAACGGCAGGTACACTGACTCTGGAAACACCATATATTTT. It is translated as CASNGRYTDSGNTIYF.

The chain carries TRBV5-1 and TRBJ2-6; tentatively, D is TRBD1 (5 bases). The germline V gene encodes CDR1 SGHRS and CDR2 YFSETQ. The CDR3 has 18 residues. The ends were cut back, 1 base at V and 0 bases at J, with 14 bases in the middle. CDR3 in amino acids: CASSLRNRQSSGANVLTF. In nucleotides, the CDR3 is TGCGCCAGCAGCTTGCGGAACAGACAGAGCTCTGGGGCCAACGTCCTGACTTTC.

The chain has TRBV21-1 and TRBJ2-2; TRBD1, the table's D call, was not compared with the DNA. TRBV21-1 is designated a pseudogene. CDR3 length: 16 residues. DNA of the CDR3: TGTGCCAGCAGCAACTGGGCAGCCCAGGACACCGGGGAGCTGTTTTTT. It is translated as CASSNWAAQDTGELFF.

The chain uses TRBV7-8 and TRBJ2-2, with D possibly being TRBD1 (6 bases). Between the trimmed V and J ends, which lost 5 bases and 4 bases, there was a span of 8 bases. The CDR3 is 13 amino acids. The germline V gene encodes CDR1 SGHVS and CDR2 FQNEAQ. The CDR3 DNA reads as TGTGCCAGCAGCCCCAGGGGCACCGGGGAGCTGTTTTTT. Its protein is CASSPRGTGELFF.

The chain couples TRBV7-2 to TRBJ2-5; 8 bases are a match to TRBD1. Germline V gene sequence: CDR1 SGHTA, CDR2 FQGNSA. The CDR3 totals 14 residues. Germline trimming cut 5 bases from V and 4 bases from J; bases unmatched to any gene: 6. CDR3 in amino acids: CASSPRTGGETQYF. DNA for the CDR3: TGTGCCAGCAGCCCGAGAACAGGGGGAGAGACCCAGTACTTC. Drawing the rest from reference TRBV7-2 and TRBJ2-5, the complete variable domain is GAGVSQSPSNKVTEKGKDVELRCDPISGHTALYWYRQSLGQGLEFLIYFQGNSAPDKSGLPSDRFSAERTGGSVSTLTIQRTQQEDSAVYLCASSPRTGGETQYFGPGTRLLVL.

This chain connects TRBV9 to TRBJ2-7, with D tentatively TRBD1 (6 bases). The germline V gene encodes CDR1 SGDLS and CDR2 YYNGEE. CDR3 length: 14 residues. V shed 0 bases and J shed 4 bases, with 11 bases lying between them. The CDR3 region has the DNA TGTGCCAGCAGCGTAGATGGGGGCGGGTACGAGCAGTACTTC. Protein product: CASSVDGGGYEQYF. The whole variable domain, filled in from reference TRBV9 and TRBJ2-7, reads DSGVTQTPKHLITATGQRVTLRCSPRSGDLSVYWYQQSLDQGLQFLIQYYNGEERAKGNILERFSAQQFPDLHSELNLSSLELGDSALYFCASSVDGGGYEQYFGPGTRLTVT.

The chain couples TRBV29-1 to TRBJ2-5; TRBD1 might be the D (5 bases). CDR1 is SQVTM, CDR2 ANQGSEA, per germline. The CDR3 loop spans 10 amino acids. V was shortened by 3 bases and J by 7 bases, with 6 bases between the two germline ends. CDR3 region: CSVETATQYF. The CDR3, as DNA: TGCAGCGTTGAGACAGCGACCCAGTACTTC.

The chain has TRBV28 and TRBJ1-2; 7 bases agree with TRBD1. The germline gives CDR1 MDHEN, CDR2 SYDVKM. The CDR3 runs 16 residues. The ends lost 4 bases at V and 3 bases at J; junction bases unmatched: 11. The CDR3 sequence: CASSYRQGQPDYGYTF. DNA for the CDR3: TGTGCCAGCAGTTACAGACAGGGTCAGCCGGACTATGGCTACACCTTC.

V usage is TRBV18 and J usage is TRBJ1-3; TRBD1 is a possible D gene (5 bases). V lost 3 bases, J lost 0 bases, and 15 bases lay in between. This CDR3 is 17 amino acids long. Germline assignment: CDR1 KGHSH and CDR2 LQKENI. The CDR3 protein is CASSPLPAGYSGNTIYF. In DNA, the CDR3 is TGTGCCAGCTCACCCCTCCCCGCAGGGTACTCTGGAAACACCATATATTTT.

The gene calls are TRBV9 and TRBJ2-3, with a tentative D call TRBD1 (6 bases). Per germline, CDR1 SGDLS and CDR2 YYNGEE. The CDR3 is 15 residues long. Trimming removed 0 bases at V and 2 bases at J, with 10 bases between. CDR3 DNA sequence: TGTGCCAGCAGCGTAGTTGGACAGTCCACAGATACGCAGTATTTT. It specifies CASSVVGQSTDTQYF.

This chain links TRBV10-2 with TRBJ2-5; D is uncertain. V gave up 6 bases and J gave up 1 base, with 3 bases separating them. CDR3 length: 11 residues. Germline V gene sequence: CDR1 WSHSY, CDR2 SAAADI. CDR3 nucleotide sequence: TGCGCCAGCAGCCTCCAAGAGACCCAGTACTTC. This encodes CASSLQETQYF.

This sequence joins TRBV5-4 and TRBJ2-3, with 13 bases fitting TRBD2. The trim removed 0 bases at V and 4 bases at J, leaving 2 bases unmatched. CDR3 length equals 16 residues. Germline V gives CDR1 SGHNT, CDR2 YYREEE (reference sequence). The DNA for the CDR3 is TGTGCCAGCAGCTTGGGGACTAGCGGGGGAGCAGATACGCAGTATTTT. Its translation is CASSLGTSGGADTQYF.

This rearrangement joins TRBV4-2 to TRBJ1-4; possible D gene TRBD1, 5 bases. Trimming stripped 1 base from V and 0 bases from J, with 9 bases between. This CDR3 has 16 residues. CDR1 and CDR2 (germline): LGHNA, YNFKEQ. CDR3 coding DNA: TGTGCCAGCAGCCAAGGCGGACACTCAACTAATGAAAAACTGTTTTTT. Translated, it gives CASSQGGHSTNEKLFF.